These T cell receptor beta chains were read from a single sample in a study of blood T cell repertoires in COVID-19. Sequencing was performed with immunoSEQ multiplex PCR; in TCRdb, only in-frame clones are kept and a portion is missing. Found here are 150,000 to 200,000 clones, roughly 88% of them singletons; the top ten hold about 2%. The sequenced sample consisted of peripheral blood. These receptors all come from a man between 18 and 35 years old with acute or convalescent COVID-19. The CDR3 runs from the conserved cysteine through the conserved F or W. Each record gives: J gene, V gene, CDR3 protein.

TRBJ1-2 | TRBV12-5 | CASGWDSWGYTF
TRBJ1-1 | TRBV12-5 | CASGLASTGSLVF
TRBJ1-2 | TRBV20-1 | CSASQTGGYTF
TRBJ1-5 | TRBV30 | CAWSSGYSNQPQHF
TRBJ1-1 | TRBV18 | CASSSDSSQGAFF
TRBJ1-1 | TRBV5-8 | CASSFLYTEAFF
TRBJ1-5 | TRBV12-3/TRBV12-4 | CASRPYSNQPQHF
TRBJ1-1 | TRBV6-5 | CASKKTGDHTEAFF
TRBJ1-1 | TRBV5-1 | CASSRGDRGYTEAFF
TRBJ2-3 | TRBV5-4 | CASSSPGIFTDTQYF
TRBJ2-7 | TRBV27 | CASRGVGLLPLVEQYF
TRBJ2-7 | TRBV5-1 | CASSLGPPGAYEQYF